Relative to its sample, the clone carrying this TCR beta chain is medium-sized (0.01 to 0.1%). Antigen: not known. Trimming cost V 3 bases and J 3 bases, with 13 bases left between them. CDR3 length: 14 amino acids. Per the germline V gene, CDR1 is SGHDT and CDR2 is YYEEEE. The data are from a study of OX40 agonist ivuxolimab in advanced cancers. Background on the study: Every 2 weeks, ivuxolimab was infused into the patients intravenously at between 0.01 and 10 mg/kg.

Overall study findings and caveats: At 0.1 to 3.0 mg/kg and by week 6, CD4+ and CD8+ T cells in the blood had expanded clonally. The mean number of expanded clones was higher in CD8+ T cells than in CD4+.

Repertoires were generated with immunoSEQ multiplex PCR, while TCRdb's copy carries only in-frame clones and drops some. The table includes some 14,000 clones, 80% detected once. Material: CD4+ or CD8+ T cells sorted from blood, obtained in a trial of the OX40 agonist ivuxolimab. The receptor comes from an adult with an advanced solid tumor such as melanoma, head and neck, liver or kidney cancer. V and J are TRBV5-6 and TRBJ2-7; possibly TRBD2 for D (6 bases). Here the CDR3 reads CASSSTPGSYEQYF. Here the CDR3 DNA reads TGTGCCAGCAGCTCCACCCCCGGGAGCTACGAGCAGTACTTC.